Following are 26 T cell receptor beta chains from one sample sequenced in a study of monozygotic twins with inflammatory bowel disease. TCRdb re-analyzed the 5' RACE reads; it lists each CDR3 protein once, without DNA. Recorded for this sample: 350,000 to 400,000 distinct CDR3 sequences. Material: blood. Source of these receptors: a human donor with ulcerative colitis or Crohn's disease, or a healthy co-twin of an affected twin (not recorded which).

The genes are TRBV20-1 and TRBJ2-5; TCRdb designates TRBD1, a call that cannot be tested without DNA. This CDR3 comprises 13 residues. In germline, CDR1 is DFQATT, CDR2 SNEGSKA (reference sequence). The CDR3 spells CSAPVGFQETQYF.

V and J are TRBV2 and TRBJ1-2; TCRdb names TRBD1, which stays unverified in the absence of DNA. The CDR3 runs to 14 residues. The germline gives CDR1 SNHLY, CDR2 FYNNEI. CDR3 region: CASIEVAGFYGYTF.

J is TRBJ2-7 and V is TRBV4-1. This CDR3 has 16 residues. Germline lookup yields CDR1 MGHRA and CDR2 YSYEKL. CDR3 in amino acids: CASSQDRQITGYEQYF.

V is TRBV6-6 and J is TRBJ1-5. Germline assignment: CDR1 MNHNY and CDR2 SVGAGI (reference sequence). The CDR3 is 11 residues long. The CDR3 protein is CASSSNQPQHF.

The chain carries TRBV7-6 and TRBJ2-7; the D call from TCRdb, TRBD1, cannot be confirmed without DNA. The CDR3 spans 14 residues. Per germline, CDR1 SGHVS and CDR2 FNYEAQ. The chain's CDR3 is CASSLEVSRDEQYF.

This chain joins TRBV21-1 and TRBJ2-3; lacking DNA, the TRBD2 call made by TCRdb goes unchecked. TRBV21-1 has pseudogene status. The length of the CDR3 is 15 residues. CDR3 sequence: CASSKQGGGTDTQYF.

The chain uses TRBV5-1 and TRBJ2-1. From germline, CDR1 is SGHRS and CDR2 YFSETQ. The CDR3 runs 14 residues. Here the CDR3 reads CASSPYKFVDEQFF.

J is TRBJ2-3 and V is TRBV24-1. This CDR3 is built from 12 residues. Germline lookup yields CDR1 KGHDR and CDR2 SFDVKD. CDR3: CATSEAGDTQYF.

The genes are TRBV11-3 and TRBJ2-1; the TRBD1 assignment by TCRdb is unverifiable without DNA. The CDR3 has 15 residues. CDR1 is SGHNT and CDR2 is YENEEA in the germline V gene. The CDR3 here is CASSLRSSGADEQFF.

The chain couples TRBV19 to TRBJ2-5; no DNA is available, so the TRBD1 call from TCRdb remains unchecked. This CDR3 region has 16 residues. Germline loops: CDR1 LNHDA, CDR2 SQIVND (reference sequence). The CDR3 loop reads CASSSLEGAVGETQYF.

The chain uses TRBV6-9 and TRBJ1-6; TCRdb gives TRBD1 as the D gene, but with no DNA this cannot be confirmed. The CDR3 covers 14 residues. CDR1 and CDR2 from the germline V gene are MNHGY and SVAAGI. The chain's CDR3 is CATRRDRVNSPLHF.

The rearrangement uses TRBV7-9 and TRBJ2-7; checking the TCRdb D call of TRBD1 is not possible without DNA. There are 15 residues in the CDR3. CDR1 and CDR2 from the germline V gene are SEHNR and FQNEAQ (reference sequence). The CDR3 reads CASSSTGVNSYEQYF. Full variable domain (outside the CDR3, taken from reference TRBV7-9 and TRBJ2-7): DTGVSQNPRHKITKRGQNVTFRCDPISEHNRLYWYRQTLGQGPEFLTYFQNEAQLEKSRLLSDRFSAERPKGSFSTLEIQRTEQGDSAMYLCASSSTGVNSYEQYFGPGTRLTVT.

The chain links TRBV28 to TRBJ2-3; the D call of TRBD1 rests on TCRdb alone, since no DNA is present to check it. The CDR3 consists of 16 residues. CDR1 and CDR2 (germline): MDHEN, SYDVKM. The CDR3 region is CASSFQLGGTTDTQYF.

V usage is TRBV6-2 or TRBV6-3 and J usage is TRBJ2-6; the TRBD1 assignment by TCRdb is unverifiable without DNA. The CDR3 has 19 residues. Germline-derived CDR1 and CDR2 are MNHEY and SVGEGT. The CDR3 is CASSYRTVGQGPGANVLTF.

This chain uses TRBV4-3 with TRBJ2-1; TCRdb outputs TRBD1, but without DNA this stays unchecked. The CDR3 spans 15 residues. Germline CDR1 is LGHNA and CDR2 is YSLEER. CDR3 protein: CASSQDRDRVYEQFF.

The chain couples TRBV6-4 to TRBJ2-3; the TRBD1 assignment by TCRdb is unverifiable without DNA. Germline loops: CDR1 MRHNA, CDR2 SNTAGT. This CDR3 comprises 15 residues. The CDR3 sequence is CASSKLGQSTDTQYF.

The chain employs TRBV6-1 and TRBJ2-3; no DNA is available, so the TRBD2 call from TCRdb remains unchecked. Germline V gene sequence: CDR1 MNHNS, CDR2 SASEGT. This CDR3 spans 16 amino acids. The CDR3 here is CASRTSGGHITDTQYF.

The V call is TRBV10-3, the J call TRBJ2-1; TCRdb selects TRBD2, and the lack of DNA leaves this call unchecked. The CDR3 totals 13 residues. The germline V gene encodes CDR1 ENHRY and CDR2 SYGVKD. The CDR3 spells CAAAGTSYNEQFF.

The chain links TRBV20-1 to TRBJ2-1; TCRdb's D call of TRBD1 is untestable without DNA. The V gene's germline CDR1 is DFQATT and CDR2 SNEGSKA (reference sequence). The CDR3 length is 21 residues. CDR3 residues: CSAEGRRGVRDRSFIANEQFF.

This chain's CDR3 is CASSLRAGGWNQPQHF. V and J are TRBV13 and TRBJ1-5. The length of the CDR3 is 16 residues. Germline V gene lookup returns CDR1 PRHDT and CDR2 FYEKMQ (reference sequence).

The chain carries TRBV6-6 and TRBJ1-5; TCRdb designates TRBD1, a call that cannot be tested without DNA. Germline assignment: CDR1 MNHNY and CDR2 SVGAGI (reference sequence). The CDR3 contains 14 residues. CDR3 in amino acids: CASRNNRDNQPQHF.

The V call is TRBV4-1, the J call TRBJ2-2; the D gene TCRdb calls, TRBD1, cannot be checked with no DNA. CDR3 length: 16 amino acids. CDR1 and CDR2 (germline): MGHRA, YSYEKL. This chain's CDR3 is CASSQLTVPGTGELFF.

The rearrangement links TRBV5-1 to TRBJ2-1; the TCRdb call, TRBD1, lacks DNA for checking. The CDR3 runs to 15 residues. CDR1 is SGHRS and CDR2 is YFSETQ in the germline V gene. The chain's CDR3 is CASSGGQGSYNEQFF.

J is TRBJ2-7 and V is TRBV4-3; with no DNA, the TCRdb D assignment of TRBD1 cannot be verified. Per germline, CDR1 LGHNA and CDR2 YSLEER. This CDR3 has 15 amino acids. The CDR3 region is CASSQQTGGYSEQYF.

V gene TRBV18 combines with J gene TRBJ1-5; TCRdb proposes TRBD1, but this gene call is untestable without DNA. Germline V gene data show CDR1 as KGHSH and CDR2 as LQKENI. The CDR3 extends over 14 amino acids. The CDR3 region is CASSPGGSNQPQHF.

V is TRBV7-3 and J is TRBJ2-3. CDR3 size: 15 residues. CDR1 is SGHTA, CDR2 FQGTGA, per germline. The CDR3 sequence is CASSQSVSSTDTQYF.